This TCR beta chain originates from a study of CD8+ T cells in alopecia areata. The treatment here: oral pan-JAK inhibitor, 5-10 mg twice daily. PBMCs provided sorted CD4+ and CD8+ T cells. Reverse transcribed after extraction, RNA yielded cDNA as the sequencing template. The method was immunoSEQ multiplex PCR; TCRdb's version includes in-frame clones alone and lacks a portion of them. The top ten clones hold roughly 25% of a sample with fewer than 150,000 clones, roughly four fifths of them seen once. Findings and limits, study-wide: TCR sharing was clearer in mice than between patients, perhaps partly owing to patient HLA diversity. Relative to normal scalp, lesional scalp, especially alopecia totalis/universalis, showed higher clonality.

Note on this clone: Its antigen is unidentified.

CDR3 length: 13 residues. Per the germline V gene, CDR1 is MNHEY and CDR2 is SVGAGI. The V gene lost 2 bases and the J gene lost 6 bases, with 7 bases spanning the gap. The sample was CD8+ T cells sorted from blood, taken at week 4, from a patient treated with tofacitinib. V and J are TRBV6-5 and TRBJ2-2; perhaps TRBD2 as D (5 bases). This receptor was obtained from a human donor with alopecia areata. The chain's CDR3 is CASSYDGAGELFF. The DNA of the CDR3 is TGTGCCAGCAGTTACGACGGGGCCGGGGAGCTGTTTTTT.